The next 29 T cell receptor beta chains were all read from a single sample in a study of shared T cell receptors in the human thymus (dated by TCRdb to about 2021). Libraries were constructed by the immunoSEQ multiplex PCR assay. TCRdb re-hosts the immuneACCESS table, in-frame sequences only. Its copies lack some clones; in the studies checked, an unresolved V gene accounts for under half of them, and the cause for the rest is not known. Counted in this sample were 600,000 to 900,000 clones; 70% to 90% of them appeared once. The ten largest account for about 0.011% of the sample. These data were also reused for a study on human thymus T cells.

The sequencing sample was made of thymocytes. All receptors come from a girl under two years old with a congenital heart defect. Donor details come from another sample of the same person, matched by shared clones.

The chain employs TRBV20-1 and TRBJ1-1, with D possibly TRBD1 on 6 matching bases. V lost 5 bases, J lost 8 bases, and 9 bases lay in between. The germline V gene has CDR1 DFQATT and CDR2 SNEGSKA (reference sequence). The CDR3 spans 10 residues. The CDR3 coding sequence is TGCAGTGCTTACGACAGGGAAGCTTTCTTT. Translated, it gives CSAYDREAFF.

Worth noting for this clone: Other DNA sequences from this sample encode an identical CDR3 as well. This chain links TRBV4-3 with TRBJ1-3, with D unclear. The CDR3 consists of 15 residues. Germline lookup yields CDR1 LGHNA and CDR2 YSLEER. V lost 0 bases to trimming and J lost 0 bases, with 6 bases between them. The CDR3 here is CASSQEGGSGNTIYF. The CDR3 DNA follows: TGCGCCAGCAGCCAAGAAGGCGGCTCTGGAAACACCATATATTTT.

V is TRBV4-1 and J is TRBJ1-1; the match to TRBD1 covers 10 bases. This CDR3 comprises 14 residues. V shed 5 bases, J shed 7 bases, and the junction held 7 bases outside the gene matches. Germline V lookup: CDR1 MGHRA, CDR2 YSYEKL. DNA for the CDR3: TGCGCCAGCAGCTTACAAGACAGGGGGCTTGAAGCTTTCTTT. Translation gives CASSLQDRGLEAFF.

V gene TRBV5-1 combines with J gene TRBJ1-1; 12 bases align to TRBD1. Germline-derived CDR1 and CDR2 are SGHRS and YFSETQ. This CDR3 is 16 amino acids long. V lost 4 bases, J lost 3 bases, and 7 bases stayed unmatched. CDR3 sequence (DNA): TGCGCCAGCAGCCAGGGACAGGGGGCGACGGACACTGAAGCTTTCTTT. Its translation is CASSQGQGATDTEAFF.

The chain couples TRBV7-6 to TRBJ2-2; the D gene is possibly TRBD1 (5 bases). Trimming pared 5 bases from V and 0 bases from J, leaving 10 bases between. The CDR3 is 15 residues long. Germline CDR1 and CDR2: SGHVS and FNYEAQ. The CDR3 spells CASSPRGANTGELFF. The CDR3 DNA reads as TGTGCCAGCAGCCCTAGGGGCGCGAACACCGGGGAGCTGTTTTTT.

This rearrangement joins TRBV6-5 to TRBJ1-1; perhaps TRBD1 as D (6 bases). The CDR3 is made up of 14 amino acids. Germline CDR1 is MNHEY and CDR2 is SVGAGI. The V and J ends lost 4 bases and 0 bases respectively, with 9 bases between them. The CDR3 is CASSWDTLNTEAFF. The CDR3 DNA is TGTGCCAGCAGTTGGGACACCTTGAACACTGAAGCTTTCTTT.

V and J are TRBV5-1 and TRBJ2-7; maybe TRBD1 (5 bases). Germline V CDR1 and CDR2: SGHRS, YFSETQ. This CDR3 spans 14 amino acids. V lost 4 bases, J lost 2 bases, and 13 bases lay in between. The CDR3 spells CASSPDRSPYEQYF. Here the CDR3 DNA reads TGCGCCAGCAGCCCTGACAGATCCCCCTACGAGCAGTACTTC.

This chain joins TRBV7-8 and TRBJ2-2, with D perhaps TRBD2 (6 bases). CDR3 length: 15 amino acids. CDR1 is SGHVS, CDR2 FQNEAQ, per germline. Trimming pared 1 base from V and 2 bases from J, leaving 8 bases between. Here the CDR3 DNA reads TGTGCCAGCAGCTTAGTCGGGGGAAACACCGGGGAGCTGTTTTTT. It encodes CASSLVGGNTGELFF.

This chain joins TRBV2 and TRBJ1-2; 7 nucleotides match TRBD1. V shed 6 bases, J shed 1 base, and the junction held 8 bases outside the gene matches. The CDR3 loop spans 15 amino acids. CDR1 is SNHLY and CDR2 is FYNNEI in the germline V gene. The CDR3 DNA is TGTGCCAGCAGGGAGGATGGGACAGATAACTATGGCTACACCTTC. Protein sequence: CASREDGTDNYGYTF.

This clone showed up just a few times. The J gene is TRBJ1-1, the V gene TRBV4-3; TRBD1 matches 7 bases. V trimming: 0 bases; J trimming: 4 bases; junction bases outside the gene matches: 5. Germline CDR1 reads LGHNA; CDR2 reads YSLEER. The CDR3 has 15 amino acids. CDR3 bases: TGCGCCAGCAGCCAAGAGAGGGGGCCCGGCACTGAAGCTTTCTTT. Translating gives CASSQERGPGTEAFF.

The J gene is TRBJ1-2, the V gene TRBV7-3; TRBD1 agrees at 9 bases. The CDR3 extends over 15 amino acids. CDR1 SGHTA and CDR2 FQGTGA come from the germline V gene. The junction had 7 bases not matched to a gene; V was cut back by 5 bases and J by 3 bases. CDR3 sequence reads: CASSPSTGGHYGYTF. The DNA for the CDR3 is TGTGCCAGCAGCCCCTCGACAGGGGGTCACTATGGCTACACCTTC.

The chain is built from TRBV9 and TRBJ2-7, with TRBD1 matching over 9 bases. Germline V gene lookup returns CDR1 SGDLS and CDR2 YYNGEE. V trimming: 1 base; J trimming: 4 bases; junction bases outside the gene matches: 9. The CDR3 length is 16 residues. The CDR3 region is CASSVKGGTGFYEQYF. In DNA, the CDR3 is TGTGCCAGCAGCGTAAAAGGGGGGACAGGGTTTTACGAGCAGTACTTC.

The chain is built from TRBV18 and TRBJ1-4; a possible D gene is TRBD1 (6 bases). The CDR3 has 14 amino acids. Germline assignment: CDR1 KGHSH and CDR2 LQKENI. The V end was cut by 3 bases, the J end by 6 bases, with 11 bases between. The CDR3 loop reads CASSPDRSHEKLFF. The CDR3 DNA reads TGTGCCAGCTCACCTGACAGGAGTCATGAAAAACTGTTTTTT.

This clone was detected only once. In nucleotides, the CDR3 is TGTGCCAGCAGCACGGAACCCGTCCTGACAGGGGGCTACAATGAGCAGTTCTTC. This encodes CASSTEPVLTGGYNEQFF. J is TRBJ2-1 and V is TRBV5-4; TRBD1 matches 9 bases. Germline V gives CDR1 SGHNT, CDR2 YYREEE (reference sequence). V lost 4 bases, J lost 3 bases, and 14 bases stayed unmatched. The CDR3 has 18 amino acids.

The rearrangement joins TRBV5-1 to TRBJ1-1, with TRBD1 matching 7 bases. The CDR3 loop spans 15 amino acids. V was clipped by 0 bases and J by 1 base; unmatched bases: 3. Germline V gene sequence: CDR1 SGHRS, CDR2 YFSETQ. The chain's CDR3 is CASSLEGAGNTEAFF. CDR3 DNA: TGCGCCAGCAGCTTGGAGGGGGCAGGGAACACTGAAGCTTTCTTT.

This chain joins TRBV7-2 and TRBJ1-6, with D uncertain. Trimming stripped 2 bases from V and 2 bases from J, with 4 bases between. The CDR3 has 14 amino acids. The germline V gene encodes CDR1 SGHTA and CDR2 FQGNSA. The CDR3 sequence: CASSLKPYNSPLHF. CDR3 in DNA: TGTGCCAGCAGCTTAAAGCCCTATAATTCACCCCTCCACTTT.

CDR3 in amino acids: CASRSAAGAPFCVTDTQYF. CDR3 nucleotide sequence: TGTGCCAGCCGTTCCGCAGCGGGGGCCCCCTTTTGTGTAACAGATACGCAGTATTTT. The chain couples TRBV21-1 to TRBJ2-3; the table assigns TRBD2, which was not confirmed against the DNA. TRBV21-1 is a recognized pseudogene. CDR3 length: 19 amino acids.

This clone occurred a few times. In DNA, the CDR3 is TGTGCCAGCAAGATTCGGGACAGGGACCTCTACGAGCAGTACTTC. Its protein is CASKIRDRDLYEQYF. The chain combines TRBV28 with TRBJ2-7, with 9 positions matching TRBD1. The V gene's germline CDR1 is MDHEN and CDR2 SYDVKM. V shed 7 bases, J shed 3 bases, and the junction held 10 bases outside the gene matches. This CDR3 region has 15 residues.

J is TRBJ1-4 and V is TRBV6-6, with D tentatively TRBD1 (5 bases). CDR1 is MNHNY, CDR2 SVGAGI, per germline (reference sequence). The CDR3 covers 13 residues. Between the trimmed V and J ends, which lost 11 bases and 5 bases, there was a span of 15 bases. The CDR3 is CAGKTDRNEKLFF. The CDR3 coding sequence is TGTGCCGGAAAGACAGACCGGAATGAAAAACTGTTTTTT.

The V gene is TRBV7-6, the J gene TRBJ2-7, with D possibly matching TRBD2 (7 bases). V was clipped by 0 bases and J by 2 bases, with 11 bases between them. The germline CDR1 and CDR2 sequences are SGHVS and FNYEAQ. The CDR3 has 15 residues. The CDR3 spells CASSLARGGPYEQYF. CDR3 sequence (DNA): TGTGCCAGCAGCTTAGCGCGCGGGGGCCCCTACGAGCAGTACTTC.

The chain couples TRBV5-6 to TRBJ1-2; the D gene is possibly TRBD1 (6 bases). Germline values: CDR1 SGHDT, CDR2 YYEEEE. The length of the CDR3 is 16 residues. Trimming cost V 3 bases and J 4 bases, with 19 bases left between them. CDR3 nucleotides: TGTGCCAGCAGCTCTGAACCGGGACAAACCTTCTATGGCTACACCTTC. Amino acids: CASSSEPGQTFYGYTF.

V usage is TRBV30 and J usage is TRBJ2-7; possibly TRBD1 for D (5 bases). Germline CDR1 is GTSNPN and CDR2 is SVGIG (reference sequence). The CDR3 covers 12 residues. Between the trimmed V and J ends, which lost 3 bases and 2 bases, there was a span of 8 bases. The CDR3 region has the DNA TGTGCCTGGAGCAGGGTAGCCTACGAGCAGTACTTC. This sequence encodes CAWSRVAYEQYF.

The chain is built from TRBV7-9 and TRBJ1-2; the D gene is possibly TRBD1 (5 bases). Germline CDR1 is SEHNR and CDR2 is FQNEAQ (reference sequence). This CDR3 is 15 amino acids long. Trimming pared 0 bases from V and 8 bases from J, leaving 16 bases between. The CDR3 bases are TGTGCCAGCAGCTTAGCGCGTTTCCGCAGGGCCGGCTACACCTTC. Its protein is CASSLARFRRAGYTF.

The J gene is TRBJ2-7, the V gene TRBV10-2; possible D gene TRBD2, 6 bases. This CDR3 comprises 13 residues. Germline V CDR1 and CDR2: WSHSY, SAAADI. V shed 8 bases and J shed 4 bases, with 15 bases lying between them. The CDR3 spells CASFGTPSYEQYF. The DNA for the CDR3 is TGCGCCAGCTTCGGGACTCCTAGTTACGAGCAGTACTTC.

The sample holds one count of this clone. This sequence joins TRBV9 and TRBJ2-5; D remains unclear. The CDR3 sequence is 14 residues long. The V end lost 4 bases, the J end lost 5 bases, and 15 bases lay between the germline ends. CDR1 is SGDLS, CDR2 YYNGEE, per germline. The CDR3 spells CASSPHTEAETQYF. The CDR3 nucleotides are TGTGCCAGCAGCCCTCATACCGAGGCCGAGACCCAGTACTTC.

The chain joins TRBV5-6 to TRBJ2-5; D is ambiguous. Germline-derived CDR1 and CDR2 are SGHDT and YYEEEE. The CDR3 has 12 residues. Trimming removed 3 bases from V and 3 bases from J, with 6 bases in between. CDR3 sequence reads: CASSSLKETQYF. DNA for the CDR3: TGTGCCAGCAGCTCCCTTAAAGAGACCCAGTACTTC.

The rearrangement uses TRBV5-1 and TRBJ2-5; possibly TRBD1 for D (5 bases). This CDR3 is 14 amino acids long. CDR1 is SGHRS, CDR2 YFSETQ, per germline. The V and J ends lost 2 bases and 1 base respectively, with 9 bases between them. The CDR3 loop reads CASSLDRAQETQYF. DNA for the CDR3: TGCGCCAGCAGCTTAGACAGAGCCCAAGAGACCCAGTACTTC. Complete variable domain (other parts from reference TRBV5-1 and TRBJ2-5): KAGVTQTPRYLIKTRGQQVTLSCSPISGHRSVSWYQQTPGQGLQFLFEYFSETQRNKGNFPGRFSGRQFSNSRSEMNVSTLELGDSALYLCASSLDRAQETQYFGPGTRLLVL.

J is TRBJ2-7 and V is TRBV9, with TRBD1 identical over 8 bases. The CDR3 totals 14 residues. Germline V gene data show CDR1 as SGDLS and CDR2 as YYNGEE. The V segment lost 4 bases and the J segment 3 bases; nucleotides outside the gene matches: 6. In nucleotides, the CDR3 is TGTGCCAGCAGCCCTGGACAGGGTATCTACGAGCAGTACTTC. Protein product: CASSPGQGIYEQYF.

The J gene is TRBJ2-7, the V gene TRBV28; D may be TRBD2 (6 bases). Trimming removed 6 bases at V and 8 bases at J, with 26 bases between. Germline CDR1 is MDHEN and CDR2 is SYDVKM. The CDR3 consists of 16 residues. Here the CDR3 reads CASSSPMGLRRQKQYF. The CDR3 region has the DNA TGTGCCAGCAGCTCCCCAATGGGACTCCGTAGGCAGAAGCAGTACTTC.